This entry is about one T cell receptor (beta chain). This clonotype came up many times. This receptor's antigen is unknown. No much larger clone is present one base from it, and per-base qualities are unavailable. Library generation was performed with 5' RACE. These reads were obtained on an Illumina HiSeq 2500. A second roughly 6 to 11 cycle PCR used a sample-barcoded 5' primer and a J-beta primer mix. Each TCR beta cDNA molecule received a unique molecular identifier from a template-switch 5' adaptor carrying 12 random nucleotides. At least 2.5 million CDR3-containing paired-end reads were obtained from each sample. First-strand cDNA synthesis was performed from all RNA using the Mint cDNA synthesis kit, with priming by a TRBC-specific oligonucleotide. Following uracil-DNA glycosylase treatment, all cDNA underwent a first 18-cycle PCR with the universal primers M1SS and BC2_uni_R. Turning to the authors' computational methods: For normalization, 1 million high-quality reads were randomly selected from each sample, with every read carrying a distinct molecular identifier. Instead of being binned into consensus sequences, reads that shared molecular identifiers were thrown out. MiTCR, run with a Q25 quality threshold and the strictest error-elimination algorithm, handled CDR3 identification, clonotype clustering and error correction. A nonparametric unseen species model using Euler transformation provided a lower-bound estimate of total TCR beta diversity. TCRdb took the public reads, trimmed them with fastp at Q25, ran MiXCR for clone calling and kept in-frame beta chains. Each CDR3 protein gets just one entry, which takes the most common genes and DNA from the rows behind it. The V and J calls come from TCRdb's annotation, not from the publication. Counted in this sample were roughly 550,000 distinct CDR3 sequences; around 24% of them appeared once. Around 10% of the sample is taken by the ten largest.

This specimen comes from a study of blood T cells in healthy people across ages (dated by TCRdb to the mid-2010s). Context from the whole study: In model experiments, template switching captured about one uniquely barcoded TCR beta cDNA molecule for every two T cells. To track age-related changes in TCR beta repertoire diversity, the study relied on deep sequencing normalized with unique cDNA molecular identifiers. The donors were split into four age groups: young (average roughly 15 years), middle-aged (about 40), aged (more than 60) and long-lived (over 80). Two additional independent replicas of 1 million unique cDNA reads from the same blood draw were analyzed for two donors (one aged 18 to 30 and one aged 80 or older). The paper as a whole reports these results and caveats: The percentage of naive T cells measured by flow cytometry correlated strongly with observed TCR beta diversity. Estimates of total diversity based on one million sequenced T cells were considered lower bounds and underestimates. As age increased, observed TCR beta diversity per million T cells dropped in a roughly linear way, and a significant reduction was already evident by age about 40. Bulk unsorted PBMC profiling prevented conclusive comparison of naive and antigen-experienced compartments. Because the CMV infection status of the donors was unknown, age-related changes in expanded clonotypes may potentially have been confounded. The long-lived group showed more naive CD4+ T cells, fewer expanded clones and increased TCR diversity than the aged group, suggesting age selection.

The approximately 39 donors, aged about 6 to 95 years, were systemically healthy Caucasian individuals from Russia. About 9.1 milliliters of peripheral blood were collected from each donor into EDTA-treated Vacutainer tubes. Ficoll-Paque density-gradient centrifugation was used to isolate PBMCs, with at least 6.5 million per sample. Total RNA was extracted from PBMCs with Trizol reagent, with at least 5.5 micrograms obtained per sample. The percentages of naive CD45RAhigh/CD27high T cells were determined by flow cytometry on a PBMC aliquot from every donor. The germline V gene supplies CDR1 MNHEY and CDR2 SVGEGT. V lost 2 bases and J lost 4 bases; the stretch between them is 5 bases long. Inclusive of the bounding cysteine and phenylalanine, the CDR3 is 13 residues long. Of all the DNA, just the CDR3 is kept, 39 bases in frame from base 1. These records were also assigned to another study, of T cells of mothers and their children. As the second paper documents: Nine systemically healthy Caucasian individuals served as donors, namely three mothers together with their six children. cDNA synthesis used all of the extracted RNA, with roughly 1.5 ug of RNA in each 15 ul reaction. In the second PCR, sample barcodes and 2-4 random nucleotides were introduced via the M1S primer. Over 8 million TCR beta CDR3 reads came from each mother, compared with a few million reads from each child. In both related and unrelated pairs, thymic selection shapes the output of TCR recombination in a similar way, with inherited differences having only a minor effect. Normalized repertoire overlap in related mother-child pairs was always slightly higher than in unrelated mother-child pairs, but the difference was never significant. With a sensitivity of approximately 93 clones per million clonotypes, no persistent microchimeric T cell clones were detected. The study used deep NGS to compare TCR beta repertoires of mothers and children, seeking features distinguishing related mother-child pairs from unrelated individuals. The mean age was 40 +/- 4 years for the mothers and about 10 +/- 4 years for the children. After adapter ligation with NEBNext reagents, the libraries were sequenced on Illumina HiSeq 2000 with 100+100 nt paired-end reads. To prevent cross-contamination, the mother and child libraries were prepared one month apart and sequenced in separate runs. Between about 500,000 and 2,100,000 distinct TCR beta clonotypes were identified per donor. Naive TCR beta clonotypes were estimated from low-frequency clonotypes matched to each donor's FACS-determined naive share, without sorting.

The source material was blood. This TCR was sampled from a boy aged 10-17 years in good health. The sequence joins TRBV6-2 or TRBV6-3 to TRBJ2-2; no D segment can be confidently identified. The CDR3 is CASSYAVTGELFF. The base sequence is TGTGCCAGCAGTTACGCCGTCACCGGGGAGCTGTTTTTT.